This T cell receptor beta chain came from a study of cytomegalovirus exposure and HLA in healthy donors. Points from the study as a whole: Earlier results showed most TCR beta V segments being productive about 87% or about 30% of the time.

Primers for the PCR totalled 60 Vbeta and 13 Jbeta. Assay: immunoSEQ multiplex PCR; the TCRdb copy retains only in-frame clones and omits some. The repertoire holds fewer than 200,000 clones, with about 65% as singletons. In the case of this clone: Antigen specificity is unknown.

Healthy bone marrow donors made up the cohort. The V gene lost 4 bases and the J gene lost 6 bases, with 12 bases spanning the gap. The CDR3 is 14 amino acids. The germline V gene encodes CDR1 MNHNS and CDR2 SASEGT. The chain couples TRBV6-1 to TRBJ2-2; TRBD2 is a possible D gene (6 bases). This sequence was found in a girl aged 10 to 17 in good health and CMV-seronegative. What was sequenced was PBMCs. The CDR3 DNA reads as TGTGCCAGCAGTGCTCGAGGGGAGGCCGGGGAGCTGTTTTTT. This gives the protein CASSARGEAGELFF.